The 11 T cell receptor beta chains below were found in one sample sequenced in a study of cytomegalovirus exposure and HLA in healthy donors. The study ran its PCR with 60 Vbeta and 13 Jbeta primers. Profiled with immunoSEQ multiplex PCR; TCRdb holds only in-frame clones, not every one. The sample has 150,000 to 200,000 clones; 81% are singletons. Sequenced: PBMCs. These receptor sequences come from a man aged 45 to 65 in good health and CMV-seropositive.

This clone showed up just once. J is TRBJ2-7 and V is TRBV7-9; 10 bases align to TRBD2. This CDR3 is built from 14 residues. V trimming: 5 bases; J trimming: 2 bases; junction bases outside the gene matches: 3. Germline lookup yields CDR1 SEHNR and CDR2 FQNEAQ (reference sequence). The CDR3 region has the DNA TGTGCCAGCAGCCGCAGCGGGAGGGCCTACGAGCAGTACTTC. Translating gives CASSRSGRAYEQYF.

In this sample, this clone turned up a few times. The chain links TRBV5-1 to TRBJ1-5, with 10 positions matching TRBD1. The J segment lost 7 bases and the V segment lost 4 bases, leaving 5 bases of the junction unmatched. This CDR3 comprises 14 residues. In germline, CDR1 is SGHRS, CDR2 YFSETQ. In nucleotides, the CDR3 is TGCGCCAGCAGCCCCGGACAGGGGGAACAGCCCCAGCATTTT. As protein: CASSPGQGEQPQHF.

CDR3 residues: CSVATRDRGGYTF. As DNA, the CDR3 is TGCAGCGTTGCTACCCGGGACAGGGGAGGCTACACCTTC. This chain uses TRBV29-1 with TRBJ1-2; TRBD1 aligns across 10 bases. J was trimmed by 8 bases and V by 4 bases; bases with no gene match: 7. Germline V gene sequence: CDR1 SQVTM, CDR2 ANQGSEA. The CDR3 has 13 residues.

This clone was counted between two and nine times. V usage is TRBV5-1 and J usage is TRBJ1-3; the D is unclear. The CDR3 loop spans 15 amino acids. The V end was cut by 0 bases, the J end by 4 bases, with 11 bases between. Germline CDR1 reads SGHRS; CDR2 reads YFSETQ. CDR3 sequence (DNA): TGCGCCAGCAGCTTGGCCCCGGGGTCGGGAAACACCATATATTTT. Translating it yields CASSLAPGSGNTIYF.

The chain joins TRBV4-1 to TRBJ2-1; 12 bases fit TRBD2. The V segment lost 2 bases and the J segment 1 base; nucleotides outside the gene matches: 6. The CDR3 extends over 18 amino acids. The germline CDR1 and CDR2 sequences are MGHRA and YSYEKL. This CDR3 is CASSQSSGGAGSYNEQFF. For the CDR3, the DNA is TGCGCCAGCAGCCAATCTAGCGGGGGGGCCGGTTCCTACAATGAGCAGTTCTTC.

Notes on this clone: Germline and junction disagree at one end, which may indicate a read error. The DNA for the CDR3 is TGTGCCAGCACACCTGGCGAGGGCCGGACCTACGAGCAGTACTTC. This gives the protein CASTPGEGRTYEQYF. The genes are TRBV18 and TRBJ2-7; D may be TRBD2 (5 bases). Germline V gene data show CDR1 as KGHSH and CDR2 as LQKENI. The CDR3 runs to 15 residues.

The chain carries TRBV2 and TRBJ2-3; TRBD2 agrees at 14 bases. The CDR3 is made up of 16 amino acids. The trim removed 9 bases at V and 2 bases at J, leaving 7 bases unmatched. CDR1 and CDR2 from the germline V gene are SNHLY and FYNNEI. This CDR3 reads CASRLAGGRATDTQYF. Here the CDR3 DNA reads TGTGCCAGTAGACTAGCGGGGGGGCGAGCCACAGATACGCAGTATTTT.

V gene TRBV19 combines with J gene TRBJ1-2, with D possibly TRBD1 on 5 matching bases. CDR3 size: 15 residues. The V gene's germline CDR1 is LNHDA and CDR2 SQIVND (reference sequence). Trimming took 3 bases from V and 7 from J, leaving 18 bases between them. This CDR3 reads CASSIASGGAGGYTF. The DNA for the CDR3 is TGTGCCAGTAGTATTGCGTCTGGAGGGGCCGGTGGCTACACCTTC.

The chain recombines TRBV6-1 with TRBJ2-5; D perhaps matches TRBD1 (5 bases). Deletions cut 10 bases from V and 5 bases from J, with 17 bases between. The CDR3 totals 13 residues. CDR1 and CDR2 from the germline V gene are MNHNS and SASEGT. Here the CDR3 reads CATSDTPRETQYF. The DNA for the CDR3 is TGTGCCACCTCGGACACTCCAAGGGAGACCCAGTACTTC.

The rearrangement uses TRBV27 and TRBJ1-3; D is possibly TRBD1 (5 bases). V lost 3 bases and J lost 2, with 8 bases in between. The CDR3 contains 14 residues. Germline V gene sequence: CDR1 MNHEY, CDR2 SMNVEV (reference sequence). This CDR3 reads CASSLGGAGNTIYF. The CDR3 region has the DNA TGTGCCAGCAGTTTGGGGGGGGCTGGAAACACCATATATTTT.

This clone was picked up one time. This chain uses TRBV27 with TRBJ1-5; the D is unclear. The V end lost 8 bases, the J end lost 3 bases, and 14 bases lay between the germline ends. Germline V gene data show CDR1 as MNHEY and CDR2 as SMNVEV (reference sequence). The CDR3 extends over 14 amino acids. For the CDR3, the DNA is TGTGCCAGCGGGCCCCGACAAACCAATCAGCCCCAGCATTTT. It translates to CASGPRQTNQPQHF.